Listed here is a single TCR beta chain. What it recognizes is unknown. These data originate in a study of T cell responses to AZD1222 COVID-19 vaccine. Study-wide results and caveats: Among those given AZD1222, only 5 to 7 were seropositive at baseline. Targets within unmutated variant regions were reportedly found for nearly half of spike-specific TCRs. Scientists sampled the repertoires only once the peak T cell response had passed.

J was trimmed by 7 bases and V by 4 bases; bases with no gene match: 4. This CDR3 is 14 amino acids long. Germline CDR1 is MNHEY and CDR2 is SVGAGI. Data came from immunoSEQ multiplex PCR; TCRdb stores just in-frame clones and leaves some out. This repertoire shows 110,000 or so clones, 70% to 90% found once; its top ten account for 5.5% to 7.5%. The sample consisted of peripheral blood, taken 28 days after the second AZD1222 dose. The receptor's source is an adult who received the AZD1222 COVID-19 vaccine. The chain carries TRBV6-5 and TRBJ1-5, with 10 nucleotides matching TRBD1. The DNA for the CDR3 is TGTGCCAGCAGTTCCGGACAGGGGGGGCAGCCCCAGCATTTT. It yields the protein CASSSGQGGQPQHF.